One sample yielded the 9 T cell receptor beta chains listed below, sequenced in a study of T cell responses to AZD1222 COVID-19 vaccine. Clones were sequenced by immunoSEQ multiplex PCR, and TCRdb holds only the in-frame ones, with some missing. This sample carries 90,000 to 100,000 clones, 75% to 90% of them seen once, and the ten largest clones take about 7.8%. Sequencing used peripheral blood, obtained on day 0 of AZD1222 vaccination. Source of these receptors: an adult in good health.

This chain links TRBV7-2 with TRBJ2-1, with D hard to call. The V end lost 2 bases, the J end lost 5 bases, and 10 bases lay between the germline ends. The CDR3 is 14 amino acids. CDR1 and CDR2 from the germline V gene are SGHTA and FQGNSA. CDR3 DNA: TGTGCCAGCAGCTTAAAGGCCCGGGACAATGAGCAGTTCTTC. Residues: CASSLKARDNEQFF.

This clone has a single count. The V gene is TRBV6-1, the J gene TRBJ1-5; 10 nucleotides agree with TRBD1. The CDR3 spans 15 residues. J lost 7 bases, V lost 4 bases, and 7 bases had no gene match. Germline V gives CDR1 MNHNS, CDR2 SASEGT. CDR3 sequence reads: CASSAAGTGEQPQHF. DNA of the CDR3: TGTGCCAGCAGTGCAGCCGGGACAGGGGAACAGCCCCAGCATTTT.

The rearrangement uses TRBV6-5 and TRBJ2-7; TRBD2 is a possible D gene (5 bases). The germline CDR1 and CDR2 sequences are MNHEY and SVGAGI. V was cut by 4 bases and J by 2 bases, with 12 bases left in between. The CDR3 contains 14 residues. The CDR3 loop reads CASSSGLPAYEQYF. CDR3 nucleotide sequence: TGTGCCAGCAGTTCCGGACTTCCAGCCTACGAGCAGTACTTC.

The chain is built from TRBV4-3 and TRBJ2-5; 14 positions agree with TRBD2. Per germline, CDR1 LGHNA and CDR2 YSLEER. V shed 0 bases, J shed 5 bases, and the junction held 8 bases outside the gene matches. CDR3 length equals 18 residues. CDR3 sequence (DNA): TGCGCCAGCAGCCAAGACAAGGCGACTAGCGGGGGGGTGGAGACCCAGTACTTC. Translated, it gives CASSQDKATSGGVETQYF.

The V call is TRBV28, the J call TRBJ2-2; D is undetermined. The germline gives CDR1 MDHEN, CDR2 SYDVKM. The CDR3 is made up of 14 amino acids. V lost 6 bases to trimming and J lost 3 bases, with 11 bases between them. CDR3 protein: CASRSSGHTGELFF. CDR3 DNA sequence: TGTGCCAGCAGATCCTCCGGGCACACCGGGGAGCTGTTTTTT.

This sequence joins TRBV9 and TRBJ1-2; D is perhaps TRBD1 (5 bases). CDR1 is SGDLS and CDR2 is YYNGEE in the germline V gene. The length of the CDR3 is 15 residues. The V and J ends lost 0 bases and 6 bases respectively, with 15 bases between them. The CDR3 DNA follows: TGTGCCAGCAGCGTAGCTGCAGACAGAACTGATGGCTACACCTTC. It translates to CASSVAADRTDGYTF.

V is TRBV9 and J is TRBJ2-7; D tentatively fits TRBD1 or TRBD2 (5 bases each). This CDR3 has 13 amino acids. Looked up from germline, CDR1 is SGDLS and CDR2 is YYNGEE. V was shortened by 3 bases and J by 2 bases, with 9 bases between the two germline ends. Here the CDR3 reads CASSAGGPYEQYF. DNA of the CDR3: TGTGCCAGCAGCGCTGGGGGACCCTACGAGCAGTACTTC.

The chain is built from TRBV7-9 and TRBJ1-4, with D unclear. Germline values: CDR1 SEHNR, CDR2 FQNEAQ (reference sequence). This CDR3 is 16 amino acids long. Between the trimmed V and J ends, which lost 5 bases and 0 bases, there was a span of 13 bases. The CDR3 loop is CASSPRTATTNEKLFF. The CDR3, as DNA: TGTGCCAGCAGCCCAAGGACGGCGACAACTAATGAAAAACTGTTTTTT.

The chain is built from TRBV5-6 and TRBJ1-4; TRBD1 might be the D (6 bases). The CDR3 is 15 amino acids. Germline V gene data show CDR1 as SGHDT and CDR2 as YYEEEE. The germline V and J ends were trimmed by 0 bases and 5 bases, with 11 bases remaining between them. CDR3 protein: CASSLGTGKNEKLFF. DNA of the CDR3: TGTGCCAGCAGCTTGGGAACAGGGAAAAATGAAAAACTGTTTTTT.